One T cell receptor beta chain is described in this entry. This clone was counted a single time. It has no known antigen specificity. The sample holds no much larger clone one base away, and base qualities are not on file. The sample is drawn from a study of blood T cell repertoires in COVID-19 (dated by TCRdb to the early 2020s). General notes on the study: Samples from collaborators originated in the United States, Italy and Spain and spanned both the acute and convalescent phases of COVID-19. The sample metadata nearly always contained a de-identified subject ID, COVID-19 status, age in years and sex. The material from the prospective study consisted of cDNA or gDNA derived from T cells, B-cell-depleted T cells, or PBMCs. The samples were drawn from two sources: the first 160 participants of the ongoing ImmuneRACE study, and 1,200 or so subjects contributed by 6 global collaborators. Where available, HLA class I and class II types were obtained from metadata supplied by the sample provider rather than from assay-based typing. The repertoires were released in a freely available public database meant as a resource for research on the immune response to SARS-CoV-2. Subjects who had been exposed to COVID-19, were actively infected with it, or had recovered from it provided the deeply sampled blood TCRbeta repertoires that made up the dataset. Results the study describes overall, beyond this receptor: How much clinical and demographic metadata was included differed by source and by participant, and the metadata was provided uncurated.

Reading from cysteine to phenylalanine, the CDR3 counts 11 amino acids. Just the 33-base CDR3 DNA is kept, in frame starting at base 1. Deletion took 7 bases off V and 5 bases off J, with a span of 7 bases between the germline ends. Each collaborating institution followed its own protocols to collect whole blood in K2EDTA tubes. For TCRbeta analysis, collaborator samples were shipped as frozen whole blood, as isolated PBMCs, or as DNA extracted from either sample type. The immunoSEQ Assay, a bias-controlled multiplex PCR, was used to amplify TCRbeta CDR3 regions from genomic DNA. Under the source paper's analysis protocol: The number of nucleated cells in each sample was estimated from the amplification of reference gene primers within the assay. Sequence reads were collapsed and filtered to measure the absolute abundance of every unique TCRbeta CDR3 rearrangement. Productive Simpson clonality was computed per sample as the square root of Simpson's diversity index over productive rearrangements. Not all clones reach the TCRdb copy of this immuneACCESS table, which keeps in-frame sequences only. Checked studies attribute under half of the gap to unresolved V genes and leave the rest unexplained. V and J calls and clone size follow that table, whereas D and trimming were derived from the DNA. Across this sample there are hundreds of thousands of clones, with roughly 90% seen only once. The ten largest clones represent approximately 12% of the sample.

The clonotype originates from an older woman with acute or convalescent COVID-19. The V gene is TRBV12-3 or TRBV12-4 and the J gene is TRBJ2-3; no confident D gene assignment can be made. What was sequenced was peripheral blood. CDR3 protein: CASTVRDTQYF. The nucleotide sequence is TGTGCCAGCACCGTTCGAGATACGCAGTATTTT.